This TCR beta chain was sequenced for a study of a mutant IDH1 vaccine in newly diagnosed glioma. V shed 3 bases and J shed 3 bases, with 6 bases lying between them. The CDR3 runs 13 residues. The germline V gene has CDR1 ENHRY and CDR2 SYGVKD. Libraries were prepared by immunoSEQ multiplex PCR; TCRdb keeps only in-frame clonotypes and omits some of them. The sample shows roughly 86,000 clones, roughly four fifths of them seen only once. As regards this clone: What it recognizes is unknown.

The sample's time point: week 47, end of study. Doses of 300 ug of mutant IDH1 20-mer peptide were given with topical imiquimod. This chain joins TRBV10-3 and TRBJ1-3; unclear D gene. The specimen was PBMCs, collected from a glioma patient whose treatment included an IDH1 peptide vaccine. This TCR derives from a man aged 40-55 years with glioma. Written as DNA, the CDR3 is TGTGCCATCAGTGACTACGGTGGAAACACCATATATTTT. Encoded protein: CAISDYGGNTIYF.